A selection of T cell receptor beta chains follows, all from one sample in a study of T cells in Graves' hyperthyroidism and ophthalmopathy. Each CDR3 protein is one row after TCRdb ran MiXCR on the multiplex PCR reads. The sample holds 550,000 to 800,000 distinct CDR3 sequences; 15% to 20% are singletons and the top ten take about a sixth. Sequences were obtained from blood. These receptors were collected from a man aged 45 to 65 with Graves' hyperthyroidism. Each CDR3 is given with its conserved first and last residue. A D gene is named only where the DNA matches it firmly. Clone size, where shown, is once, few, many, or a class for clones that have expanded.

>.|TRBJ1-1|many|TRBV20-1
TGCAGTGCTCACTCAGATCTCCGGGGTGGCACTGAAGCTTTCTTT
CSAHSDLRGGTEAFF
>.|TRBJ2-7|.|TRBV12-3/TRBV12-4
TGTGCCAGCAGCTCCGACCCGGAGCTCTACGAGCAGTACTTC
CASSSDPELYEQYF
>TRBD2|TRBJ2-1|many|TRBV7-8
TGTGCCAGCAGCTCGCGGGGAATAGCGGGCGGCAATGAGCAGTTCTTC
CASSSRGIAGGNEQFF
>.|TRBJ1-5|.|TRBV25-1
TGTGCCAGCAGTGAATCTGGGAGACTGAGTCAGCCCCAGCATTTT
CASSESGRLSQPQHF
>TRBD2|TRBJ2-7|few|TRBV6-2/TRBV6-3
TGTGCCAGCAGTTTGGATAGCGGGAGCTCCTACGAGCAGTACTTC
CASSLDSGSSYEQYF
>.|TRBJ1-1|.|TRBV20-1
TGCAGTGCTGGTCAGGGAGCTAACACTGAAGCTTTCTTT
CSAGQGANTEAFF
>TRBD1|TRBJ1-1|.|TRBV5-6
TGTGCCAGCAGCTTGTGGGACAGAGTGAACACTGAAGCTTTCTTT
CASSLWDRVNTEAFF
>.|TRBJ1-2|few|TRBV30
TGTGCCTGGAGTGTGGGAGGATCGGATGGCTACACCTTC
CAWSVGGSDGYTF
>.|TRBJ2-7|.|TRBV6-2/TRBV6-3
TGTGCCAGCAGTTACGGGGACGAGCCCGGGCAGTACTTC
CASSYGDEPGQYF
>TRBD2|TRBJ2-3|few|TRBV27
TGTGCCAGCAGTTGGGAGGGTGCTTCAGATACGCAGTATTTT
CASSWEGASDTQYF